This T cell receptor (beta chain) was observed in a study of OX40 agonist ivuxolimab in advanced cancers. Study background: At doses from 0.01 to 10 mg/kg, patients were given intravenous ivuxolimab every 2 weeks. Study outcomes and limitations: Undetermined was the antigen specificity of the expanded peripheral T cells.

Comments on this clone: Its antigen is unidentified.

A history of autoimmune disease or systemic immunosuppression excluded patients. Blood sampling was done at baseline, cycle 4 day 1, and cycle 7 day 1. V lost 5 bases and J 7 bases, leaving 18 bases between the germline ends. Germline CDR1 MNHEY, CDR2 SVGAGI. The CDR3 is 14 residues long. Sequencing was performed with immunoSEQ multiplex PCR; in TCRdb, only in-frame clones are kept and a portion is missing. The sample contains under 80,000 clones, roughly 81% of which appear only once. The TCR comes from an adult with an advanced solid tumor such as melanoma, head and neck, liver or kidney cancer. This chain joins TRBV6-5 and TRBJ2-7; the D call may be TRBD1 or TRBD2 (5 bases each). The material was CD4+ or CD8+ T cells sorted from blood, obtained in a trial of the OX40 agonist ivuxolimab. The CDR3 protein is CASSQPGTIEEQYF. The CDR3 coding sequence is TGTGCCAGCAGTCAACCCGGGACGATTGAGGAGCAGTACTTC.